One and the same sample provided the 12 T cell receptor beta chains below, sequenced in a study of CD8 T cells in ankylosing spondylitis. Whole-study findings and limits: About 8 highly homologous variants formed a TCR beta motif that appeared characteristic of ankylosing spondylitis blood.

TCRdb independently ran MiXCR on the 5' RACE reads; one entry per CDR3 protein. The table lists 350,000 to 450,000 distinct CDR3 sequences, 25% to 30% of them singletons. Their recognized antigens are unknown. The sequenced sample consisted of blood, either unsorted or a sorted T cell fraction (not recorded which). These receptors originate from a male donor with ankylosing spondylitis.

The rearrangement joins TRBV19 to TRBJ2-2, with TRBD2 matching 10 bases. V lost 10 bases to trimming and J lost 6 bases; unmatched junction nucleotides: 8. Per the germline V gene, CDR1 is LNHDA and CDR2 is SQIVND (reference sequence). The CDR3 length is 14 residues. CDR3 DNA: TGTGCCACCAGAAGCGGGAGGGCCGCCGGGGAGCTGTTTTTT. This codes for CATRSGRAAGELFF. Variable domain in full (rest from reference TRBV19 and TRBJ2-2): DGGITQSPKYLFRKEGQNVTLSCEQNLNHDAMYWYRQDPGQGLRLIYYSQIVNDFQKGDIAEGYSVSREKKESFPLTVTSAQKNPTAFYLCATRSGRAAGELFFGEGSRLTVL.

The gene calls are TRBV5-1 and TRBJ2-2, with D perhaps matching TRBD1 (5 bases). V gave up 4 bases and J gave up 7 bases, with 14 bases separating them. CDR1 and CDR2 (germline): SGHRS, YFSETQ. The CDR3 runs 14 residues. CDR3 nucleotides: TGCGCCAGCAGCGTAGGGGTTTACGACGGGGAGCTGTTTTTT. Protein sequence: CASSVGVYDGELFF.

In its sample, this clonotype was seen many times. This rearrangement joins TRBV5-1 to TRBJ1-1; D gene unclear. Deletions cut 2 bases from V and 1 base from J, with 12 bases between. The CDR3 is made up of 15 amino acids. From germline, CDR1 is SGHRS and CDR2 YFSETQ. The CDR3, as DNA: TGCGCCAGCAGCTTTATACCGGGTCCGAACACTGAAGCTTTCTTT. It specifies CASSFIPGPNTEAFF. Supplemented by reference TRBV5-1 and TRBJ1-1, the full variable domain reads KAGVTQTPRYLIKTRGQQVTLSCSPISGHRSVSWYQQTPGQGLQFLFEYFSETQRNKGNFPGRFSGRQFSNSRSEMNVSTLELGDSALYLCASSFIPGPNTEAFFGQGTRLTVV.

Note on this clonotype: Relative to the germline gene, one junction end is altered; a read error may explain this. The chain is built from TRBV6-2 or TRBV6-3 and TRBJ2-6; D gene uncertain. CDR1 MNHEY and CDR2 SVGEGT come from the germline V gene. The CDR3 runs to 13 residues. DNA for the CDR3: TGTGCCAGCAGTGACTCTGGGGCCAACGTCCTGACTTTC. It translates to CASSDSGANVLTF.

The chain uses TRBV20-1 and TRBJ2-3; D ambiguous. This CDR3 is 12 amino acids long. Trimming stripped 1 base from V and 4 bases from J, with 6 bases between. Germline V gene data show CDR1 as DFQATT and CDR2 as SNEGSKA (reference sequence). In DNA form, the CDR3 reads TGCAGTGCTAGAGCGATGGCAGATACGCAGTATTTT. Its translation is CSARAMADTQYF.

This clonotype ranks as medium-sized (0.01 to 0.1%). The gene calls are TRBV29-1 and TRBJ1-5; D remains unclear. V lost 7 bases to trimming and J lost 2 bases, with 12 bases between them. Germline-derived CDR1 and CDR2 are SQVTM and ANQGSEA. The length of the CDR3 is 13 residues. The CDR3 is CSATADGNQPQHF. In nucleotides, the CDR3 is TGCAGCGCCACGGCGGATGGCAATCAGCCCCAGCATTTT.

This clonotype was detected only a few times. The chain carries TRBV29-1 and TRBJ2-1; 13 bases map to TRBD2. Germline values: CDR1 SQVTM, CDR2 ANQGSEA. V was clipped by 6 bases and J by 5 bases; unmatched bases: 22. This CDR3 region has 20 residues. The CDR3: CSVDRGRGTSGTNLNNEQFF. DNA for the CDR3: TGCAGCGTAGACAGGGGGCGCGGGACTAGCGGGACAAATCTTAACAATGAGCAGTTCTTC.

About this clonotype itself: Its ends do not fully match the called genes, so a read error is possible. The V gene is TRBV18, the J gene TRBJ1-1; 9 bases agree with TRBD1. In germline, CDR1 is KGHSH, CDR2 LQKENI. The CDR3 spans 16 residues. CDR3 in DNA: TGTGCCAGCTCACCATTTACCGGGACAGGGAACCCTGAAGCTTTCTTT. It specifies CASSPFTGTGNPEAFF.

This clonotype was detected a few times. The chain employs TRBV4-2 and TRBJ2-1; 14 positions match TRBD2. Per the germline V gene, CDR1 is LGHNA and CDR2 is YNFKEQ. CDR3 length: 19 amino acids. The junction had 14 bases not matched to a gene; V was cut back by 7 bases and J by 3 bases. CDR3 sequence reads: CASTQPGLAGEGFYNEQFF. The CDR3 DNA follows: TGTGCCAGCACCCAGCCGGGACTAGCGGGAGAGGGATTCTACAATGAGCAGTTCTTC.

This clonotype turned up a few times. V and J are TRBV2 and TRBJ1-6, with unresolved D. Germline V gene sequence: CDR1 SNHLY, CDR2 FYNNEI. The CDR3 is made up of 13 amino acids. V was trimmed by 0 bases and J by 8 bases, leaving 5 bases between them. The CDR3 reads CASSEARDSPLHF. CDR3 coding DNA: TGTGCCAGCAGTGAAGCTAGGGATTCACCCCTCCACTTT.

V gene TRBV20-1 combines with J gene TRBJ2-1, with D possibly called TRBD1 or TRBD2 (5 bases each). CDR1 is DFQATT, CDR2 SNEGSKA, per germline (reference sequence). V was pared by 6 bases and J by 2 bases, with 17 bases between. This CDR3 spans 15 amino acids. CDR3 coding DNA: TGCAGTGCGTCCGGGCCGAGGGGCACCTACAATGAGCAGTTCTTC. Protein product: CSASGPRGTYNEQFF.

The rearrangement joins TRBV5-1 to TRBJ2-1, with 7 bases aligning to TRBD1. Per germline, CDR1 SGHRS and CDR2 YFSETQ. V shed 4 bases and J 8 bases; nucleotides not matched to a gene: 6. This CDR3 is built from 13 residues. The CDR3, as DNA: TGCGCCAGCAGCGGGGACAGTATGGATGAGCAGTTCTTC. Residues: CASSGDSMDEQFF.